A selection of T cell receptor beta chains follows, all from one sample in a study of cytomegalovirus exposure and HLA in healthy donors. The method was immunoSEQ multiplex PCR; TCRdb's version includes in-frame clones alone and lacks a portion of them. The sample contains approximately 160,000 clones, about 89% of which appear only once. The sample consisted of PBMCs. The receptors here all came from a woman under 30 in good health and CMV-seropositive. The CDR3 runs from the conserved cysteine through the conserved F or W. The D gene is left open where the match is weak. For some rows the clone size is stated as once, few or many, or as a class when expanded; others skip it.

v_call	d_call	cdr3_length	clone_size	j_call	cdr3_aa	cdr3_nt
TRBV28	TRBD1	16	-	TRBJ2-2	CASITQGASGDGELFF	TGTGCCAGCATCACCCAGGGGGCGTCAGGGGACGGGGAGCTGTTTTTT
TRBV27	-	14	-	TRBJ1-3	CASSTQDRPNTIYF	TGTGCCAGCAGTACACAGGATCGACCAAACACCATATATTTT
TRBV9	TRBD2	16	once	TRBJ2-5	CASSASGIVLQETQYF	TGTGCCAGCAGCGCCAGCGGGATCGTGTTACAAGAGACCCAGTACTTC
TRBV6-1	TRBD2	13	-	TRBJ2-7	CASERGGLYEQYF	TGTGCCAGCGAGCGGGGGGGCCTCTACGAGCAGTACTTC
TRBV30	-	13	-	TRBJ1-5	CAWSVSGNQPQHF	TGTGCCTGGAGTGTATCAGGGAATCAGCCCCAGCATTTT
TRBV7-9	-	14	-	TRBJ1-1	CASSLAGAPKKAFF	TGTGCCAGCAGCTTAGCGGGGGCCCCGAAAAAAGCTTTCTTT
TRBV15	-	13	-	TRBJ1-6	CATSRERDSPLHF	TGTGCCACCAGCAGAGAGCGGGATTCACCCCTCCACTTT
TRBV6-5	TRBD1	16	-	TRBJ2-7	CASSSSGTGAQLEQYF	TGTGCCAGCAGTTCCTCCGGGACAGGGGCTCAGCTCGAGCAGTACTTC
TRBV5-1	TRBD1	16	-	TRBJ1-3	CASSSGQVSSGNTIYF	TGCGCCAGCAGCTCCGGACAGGTGTCCTCTGGAAACACCATATATTTT
TRBV5-1	-	16	-	TRBJ2-1	CASSFGLAPSYNEQFF	TGCGCCAGCAGCTTTGGGCTAGCGCCCTCCTACAATGAGCAGTTCTTC
TRBV5-5	TRBD2	15	-	TRBJ2-5	CASSRLAGGKETQYF	TGTGCCAGCAGCCGACTAGCGGGAGGCAAAGAGACCCAGTACTTC
TRBV7-9	TRBD2	14	-	TRBJ2-1	CASSLAGGFNEQFF	TGTGCCAGCAGCTTAGCGGGAGGGTTCAATGAGCAGTTCTTC
TRBV7-9	TRBD2	13	-	TRBJ2-1	CASSLAGGLEQFF	TGTGCCAGCAGCTTAGCGGGAGGGTTAGAGCAGTTCTTC
TRBV7-9	-	14	-	TRBJ1-1	CASSWREVSAEAFF	TGTGCCAGCAGCTGGAGGGAGGTTTCCGCTGAAGCTTTCTTT
TRBV5-6	-	13	-	TRBJ2-7	CASSQDNSYEQYF	TGTGCCAGCAGCCAGGACAACTCCTACGAGCAGTACTTC
TRBV28	TRBD1	15	-	TRBJ2-7	CASTQTGERSYEQYF	TGTGCCAGCACCCAGACAGGGGAGCGCTCCTACGAGCAGTACTTC
TRBV10-2	TRBD2	16	-	TRBJ2-7	CASSESSGVAPYEQYF	TGCGCCAGCAGTGAGTCTAGCGGGGTAGCTCCCTACGAGCAGTACTTC
TRBV28	TRBD1	15	-	TRBJ2-7	CASSLLRTGGYEQYF	TGTGCCAGCAGTTTATTACGGACAGGGGGGTACGAGCAGTACTTC
TRBV5-4	TRBD2	13	-	TRBJ2-5	CASSTGLEETQYF	TGTGCCAGCAGCACGGGACTAGAAGAGACCCAGTACTTC
TRBV27	TRBD2	14	-	TRBJ2-2	CASSSSGGPGELFF	TGTGCCAGCAGTTCCAGCGGGGGGCCCGGGGAGCTGTTTTTT
TRBV27	-	17	once	TRBJ2-3	CASSLWARASSTDTQYF	TGTGCCAGCAGTTTATGGGCGAGGGCGTCTAGCACAGATACGCAGTATTTT
TRBV11-2	TRBD1	16	-	TRBJ1-2	CASSLDSQQGADGYTF	TGTGCCAGCAGCTTAGACAGCCAACAGGGGGCGGATGGCTACACCTTC
TRBV28	-	14	-	TRBJ2-3	CASNPRDSTDTQYF	TGTGCCAGCAACCCCCGGGATAGCACAGATACGCAGTATTTT
TRBV2	-	16	-	TRBJ2-5	CASSGREDPIWETQYF	TGTGCCAGCAGTGGGAGGGAAGATCCGATTTGGGAGACCCAGTACTTC
TRBV6-1	TRBD1	16	-	TRBJ1-3	CASSDGQGVSGNTIYF	TGTGCCAGCAGTGACGGACAGGGGGTCTCTGGAAACACCATATATTTT
TRBV28	-	16	-	TRBJ1-1	CASSLPPQTMNTEAFF	TGTGCCAGCAGTTTACCCCCACAGACCATGAACACTGAAGCTTTCTTT
TRBV6-5	-	15	-	TRBJ2-2	CASSYSEVNTGELFF	TGTGCCAGCAGTTACTCTGAGGTGAACACCGGGGAGCTGTTTTTT
TRBV5-8	-	17	-	TRBJ2-5	CASSLLVVEGFQETQYF	TGTGCCAGCAGCTTGTTAGTAGTCGAGGGTTTCCAAGAGACCCAGTACTTC
TRBV12-5	-	11	-	TRBJ2-3	CASGSLDTQYF	TGTGCTAGTGGTTCCCTAGATACGCAGTATTTT
TRBV5-1	TRBD2	15	-	TRBJ2-1	CASKGAGGPGNEQFF	TGCGCCAGCAAAGGAGCGGGGGGGCCTGGGAATGAGCAGTTCTTC
TRBV29-1	TRBD1	14	-	TRBJ2-5	CSVVLPPGQGTQYF	TGCAGCGTTGTCCTCCCACCGGGACAGGGTACCCAGTACTTC
TRBV7-2	TRBD2	17	-	TRBJ2-2	CASSFLGLAGGTGELFF	TGTGCCAGCAGCTTTCTTGGACTAGCGGGAGGCACCGGGGAGCTGTTTTTT
TRBV28	-	15	-	TRBJ2-1	CASSFLASSYNEQFF	TGTGCCAGCAGTTTTTTAGCTAGCTCCTACAATGAGCAGTTCTTC
TRBV4-3	-	13	once	TRBJ1-5	CASSPQEGQPQHF	TGCGCCAGCAGCCCTCAGGAGGGCCAGCCCCAGCATTTT
TRBV6-1	-	13	few	TRBJ1-2	CATTSVRTDGYTF	TGTGCCACTACCTCCGTGAGGACAGATGGCTACACCTTC
TRBV20-1	TRBD2	11	-	TRBJ2-1	CSAQNSGEQFF	TGCAGTGCGCAAAATAGCGGGGAGCAGTTCTTC
TRBV19	-	13	-	TRBJ2-5	CASSGGPGETQYF	TGTGCCAGTAGCGGGGGTCCGGGAGAGACCCAGTACTTC
TRBV4-3	TRBD2	17	-	TRBJ2-2	CASSQDGLAGNTGELFF	TGCGCCAGCAGCCAGGATGGACTAGCGGGGAACACCGGGGAGCTGTTTTTT
TRBV4-2	TRBD2	17	once	TRBJ2-2	CASSQDMWGGNTGELFF	TGTGCCAGCAGCCAAGATATGTGGGGGGGAAACACCGGGGAGCTGTTTTTT
TRBV2	TRBD1	13	-	TRBJ1-1	CASRPTDRVRAFF	TGTGCCAGCAGACCAACGGACAGGGTACGCGCTTTCTTT
TRBV29-1	TRBD2	14	once	TRBJ2-3	CSGRTSGRTDTQYF	TGCAGCGGTCGGACTAGCGGGAGGACAGATACGCAGTATTTT
TRBV29-1	TRBD1	13	-	TRBJ1-2	CSVGTGFNYGYTF	TGCAGCGTGGGGACAGGTTTTAACTATGGCTACACCTTC
TRBV7-9	-	14	-	TRBJ2-1	CASSYRDKVSERFF	TGTGCCAGCAGCTACCGGGACAAAGTGTCGGAGCGGTTCTTC
TRBV5-1	-	14	-	TRBJ2-3	CASSLRQGPDTQYF	TGCGCCAGCAGCTTGCGGCAGGGCCCAGATACGCAGTATTTT